The source of this TCR beta chain is a study of T cell clonotyping in hematopoietic cell transplantation. Time point noted: recipient sample about 28 days before transplant, after cytoreduction. TCRdb's copy holds only in-frame clones and misses some; the assay was immunoSEQ multiplex PCR. The sample carries about 29,000 clones, approximately 80% recorded once. This clone was recorded once. The clonotype comes from a woman aged 30 to 39 with chronic myeloid leukemia. Some clones in this sample may be carry-over from other donors' samples. The specimen comprised peripheral blood mononuclear cells, sampled before stem cell transplant.

CDR3 loop: CASSYTRSTDTQYF. CDR3 in DNA: TGTGCCAGCAGTTACACCAGGAGCACAGATACGCAGTATTTT. The rearrangement links TRBV6-5 to TRBJ2-3; D is ambiguous. CDR3 length equals 14 residues. The germline V gene has CDR1 MNHEY and CDR2 SVGAGI. Trimming pared 2 bases from V and 0 bases from J, leaving 6 bases between.